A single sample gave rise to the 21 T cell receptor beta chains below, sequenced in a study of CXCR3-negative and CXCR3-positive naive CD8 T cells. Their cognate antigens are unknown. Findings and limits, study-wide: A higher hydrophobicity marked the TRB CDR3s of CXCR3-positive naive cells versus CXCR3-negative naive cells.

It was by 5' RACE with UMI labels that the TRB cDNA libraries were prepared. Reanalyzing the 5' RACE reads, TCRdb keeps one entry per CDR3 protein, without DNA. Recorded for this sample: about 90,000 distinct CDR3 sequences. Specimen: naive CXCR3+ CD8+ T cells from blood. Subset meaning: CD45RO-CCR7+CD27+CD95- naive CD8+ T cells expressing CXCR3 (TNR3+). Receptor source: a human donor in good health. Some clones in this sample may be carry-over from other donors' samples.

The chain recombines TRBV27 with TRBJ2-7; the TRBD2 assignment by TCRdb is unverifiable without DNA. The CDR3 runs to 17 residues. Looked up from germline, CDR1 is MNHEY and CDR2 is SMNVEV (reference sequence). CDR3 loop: CASSLSGLAGVPYEQYF.

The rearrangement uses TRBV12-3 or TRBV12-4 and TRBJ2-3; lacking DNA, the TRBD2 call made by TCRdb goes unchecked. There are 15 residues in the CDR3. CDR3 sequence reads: CASSFGAGGVDTQYF.

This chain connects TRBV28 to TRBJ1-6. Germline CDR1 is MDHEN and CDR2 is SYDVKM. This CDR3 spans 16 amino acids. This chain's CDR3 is CASRTPMVGRNSPLHF.

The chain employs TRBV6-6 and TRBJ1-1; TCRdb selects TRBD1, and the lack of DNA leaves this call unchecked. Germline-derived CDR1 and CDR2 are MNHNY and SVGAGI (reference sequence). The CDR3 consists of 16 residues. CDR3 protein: CASSYSLGQGFTEAFF.

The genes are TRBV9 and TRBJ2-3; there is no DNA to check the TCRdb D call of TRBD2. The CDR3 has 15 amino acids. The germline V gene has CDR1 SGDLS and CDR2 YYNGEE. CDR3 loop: CASSVGVSGTDTQYF.

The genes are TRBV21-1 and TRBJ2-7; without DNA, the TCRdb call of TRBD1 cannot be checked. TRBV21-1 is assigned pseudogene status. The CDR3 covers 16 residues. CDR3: CASSKAGPGQNYEQYF.

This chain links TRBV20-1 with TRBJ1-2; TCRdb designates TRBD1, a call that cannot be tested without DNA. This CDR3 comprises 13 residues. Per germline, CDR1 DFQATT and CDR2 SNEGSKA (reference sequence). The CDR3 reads CSAGGDSNNGYTF.

This CDR3 is CASSLGSDTEAFF. The V call is TRBV7-9, the J call TRBJ1-1. The CDR3 contains 13 residues. Germline CDR1 SEHNR, CDR2 FQNEAQ (reference sequence).

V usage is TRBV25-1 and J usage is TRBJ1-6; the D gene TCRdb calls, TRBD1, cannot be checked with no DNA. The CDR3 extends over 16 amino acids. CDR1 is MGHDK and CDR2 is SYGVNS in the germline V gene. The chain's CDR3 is CASSEYFAGTNSPLHF. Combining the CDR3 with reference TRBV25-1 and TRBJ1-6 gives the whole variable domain EADIYQTPRYLVIGTGKKITLECSQTMGHDKMYWYQQDPGMELHLIHYSYGVNSTEKGDLSSESTVSRIRTEHFPLTLESARPSHTSQYLCASSEYFAGTNSPLHFGNGTRLTVT.

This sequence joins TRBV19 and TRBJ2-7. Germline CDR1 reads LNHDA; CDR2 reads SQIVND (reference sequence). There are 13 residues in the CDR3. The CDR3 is CASSIGLTYEQYF.

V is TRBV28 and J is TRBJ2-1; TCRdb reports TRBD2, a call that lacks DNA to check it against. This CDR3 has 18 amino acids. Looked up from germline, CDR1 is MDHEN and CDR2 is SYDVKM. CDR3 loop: CASSLSSGRASSYNEQFF. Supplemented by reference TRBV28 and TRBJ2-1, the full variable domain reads DVKVTQSSRYLVKRTGEKVFLECVQDMDHENMFWYRQDPGLGLRLIYFSYDVKMKEKGDIPEGYSVSREKKERFSLILESASTNQTSMYLCASSLSSGRASSYNEQFFGPGTRLTVL.

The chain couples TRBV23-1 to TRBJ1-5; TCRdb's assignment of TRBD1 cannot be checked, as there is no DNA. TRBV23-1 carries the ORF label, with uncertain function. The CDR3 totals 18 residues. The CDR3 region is CASSRRDREGGGNQPQHF.

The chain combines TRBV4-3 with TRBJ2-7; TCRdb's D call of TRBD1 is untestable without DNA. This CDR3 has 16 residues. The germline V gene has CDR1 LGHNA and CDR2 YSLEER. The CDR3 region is CASSQGAGRASYEQYF.

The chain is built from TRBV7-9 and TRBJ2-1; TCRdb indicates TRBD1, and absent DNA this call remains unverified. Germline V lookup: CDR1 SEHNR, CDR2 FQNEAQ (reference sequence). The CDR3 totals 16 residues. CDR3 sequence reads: CASSFPGDPSYNEQFF.

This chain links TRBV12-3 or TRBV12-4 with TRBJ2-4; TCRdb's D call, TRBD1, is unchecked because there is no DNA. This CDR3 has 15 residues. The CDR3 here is CASSFAFQGVDIQYF.

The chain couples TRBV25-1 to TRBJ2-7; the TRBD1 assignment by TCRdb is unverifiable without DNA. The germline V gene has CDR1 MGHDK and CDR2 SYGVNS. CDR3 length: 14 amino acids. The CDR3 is CASSEFGTGYEQYF.

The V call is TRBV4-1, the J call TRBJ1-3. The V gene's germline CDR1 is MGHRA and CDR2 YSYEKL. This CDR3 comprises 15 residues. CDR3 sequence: CASSQGTAAGNTIYF.

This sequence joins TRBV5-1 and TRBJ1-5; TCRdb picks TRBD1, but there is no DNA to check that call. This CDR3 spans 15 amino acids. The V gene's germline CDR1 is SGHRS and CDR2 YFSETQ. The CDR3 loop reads CASSLGQSENQPQHF.

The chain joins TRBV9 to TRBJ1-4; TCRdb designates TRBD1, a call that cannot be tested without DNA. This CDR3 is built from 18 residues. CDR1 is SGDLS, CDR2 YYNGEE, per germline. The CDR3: CASSHPGTGEPGNEKLFF.

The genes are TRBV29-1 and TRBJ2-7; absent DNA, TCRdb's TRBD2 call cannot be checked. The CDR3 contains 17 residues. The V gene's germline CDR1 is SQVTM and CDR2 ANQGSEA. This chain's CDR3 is CSATGLAGPFSSYEQYF.

This CDR3 reads CASSQDQGGRSEALF. This chain links TRBV4-3 with TRBJ1-1. This CDR3 is built from 15 residues. Germline CDR1 LGHNA, CDR2 YSLEER.